These 21 T cell receptor beta chains were sequenced from one sample in a study of blood T cell repertoires in COVID-19 (dated by TCRdb to 2020 to 2021). The library was generated by the immunoSEQ multiplex PCR assay. Imported from immuneACCESS, the table was reduced by TCRdb to in-frame sequences with V and J called. These copies leave out some clones; in studies compared against another copy, an unresolved V gene accounts for under half, and the cause of the remainder is not known. The sample has around 260,000 clones on record, 80% to 90% of them singletons. Around 0.84% of the sample comes from the top ten. Sequencing input: peripheral blood. The receptors originated from a man aged 30 to 45 with acute or convalescent COVID-19.

The rearrangement links TRBV5-1 to TRBJ2-1; TRBD2 is a possible D gene (7 bases). V lost 3 bases and J 2 bases, leaving 15 bases between the germline ends. CDR3 size: 16 residues. Germline V lookup: CDR1 SGHRS, CDR2 YFSETQ. CDR3 loop: CASSSRGAGAYNEQFF. The CDR3 nucleotides are TGCGCCAGCAGCTCCCGGGGGGCGGGGGCCTACAATGAGCAGTTCTTC.

This sequence joins TRBV15 and TRBJ2-5; D remains unclear. The CDR3 loop spans 15 amino acids. In germline, CDR1 is LNHNV, CDR2 YYDKDF (reference sequence). V was cut by 0 bases and J by 4 bases, with 12 bases left in between. The CDR3 DNA follows: TGTGCCACCAGCAGAGATCAGGCCAATGGAGAGACCCAGTACTTC. Translating it yields CATSRDQANGETQYF.

The rearrangement links TRBV28 to TRBJ2-2; no clear D. CDR1 and CDR2 from the germline V gene are MDHEN and SYDVKM. Trimming stripped 9 bases from V and 0 bases from J, with 8 bases between. This CDR3 has 13 amino acids. The CDR3 sequence: CASQVTNTGELFF. CDR3 DNA sequence: TGTGCCAGTCAGGTTACGAACACCGGGGAGCTGTTTTTT.

The chain recombines TRBV4-1 with TRBJ1-5; TRBD1 matches 8 bases. This CDR3 has 18 amino acids. Per the germline V gene, CDR1 is MGHRA and CDR2 is YSYEKL. J lost 0 bases, V lost 3 bases, and 10 bases had no gene match. The CDR3 coding sequence is TGCGCCAGCAGCCAGTGGACTCGACAGGGGACTAGCAATCAGCCCCAGCATTTT. Its translation is CASSQWTRQGTSNQPQHF.

V usage is TRBV6-5 and J usage is TRBJ1-3; maybe TRBD1 (5 bases). The germline V and J ends were trimmed by 10 bases and 3 bases, with 16 bases remaining between them. Germline V gene lookup returns CDR1 MNHEY and CDR2 SVGAGI. The CDR3 is 14 residues long. The CDR3 DNA reads as TGTGCCACCGGACGGGGGTACGGTGGAAACACCATATATTTT. Protein: CATGRGYGGNTIYF.

V is TRBV25-1 and J is TRBJ1-6, with D maybe TRBD1 (6 bases). CDR1 is MGHDK and CDR2 is SYGVNS in the germline V gene. The CDR3 sequence is 15 residues long. Trimming stripped 2 bases from V and 6 bases from J, with 11 bases between. The CDR3 loop is CASSELVRGNSPLHF. The CDR3 DNA follows: TGTGCCAGCAGTGAACTGGTCAGGGGTAATTCACCCCTCCACTTT.

The chain is built from TRBV29-1 and TRBJ1-1; D call uncertain. This CDR3 has 11 residues. Germline assignment: CDR1 SQVTM and CDR2 ANQGSEA. The V gene lost 5 bases and the J gene lost 0 bases, with 4 bases spanning the gap. This CDR3 reads CSVPMNTEAFF. DNA for the CDR3: TGCAGCGTTCCTATGAACACTGAAGCTTTCTTT.

The DNA for the CDR3 is TGCAGCGTTTTCCTGCAGGCTCACTCCTACGAGCAGTACTTC. Translation: CSVFLQAHSYEQYF. This rearrangement joins TRBV29-1 to TRBJ2-7; D not certain. The CDR3 has 14 amino acids. The V end lost 5 bases, the J end lost 0 bases, and 14 bases lay between the germline ends. Germline values: CDR1 SQVTM, CDR2 ANQGSEA.

This chain joins TRBV14 and TRBJ1-2, with 9 bases aligning to TRBD1. The V gene's germline CDR1 is SGHDN and CDR2 FVKESK. V lost 4 bases to trimming and J lost 5 bases; unmatched junction nucleotides: 8. The CDR3 spans 15 residues. CDR3 nucleotides: TGTGCCAGCAGCCCCCTAGGAGACAGGGGGTATGGCTACACCTTC. Residues: CASSPLGDRGYGYTF.

The chain links TRBV27 to TRBJ1-1; D is possibly TRBD1 (6 bases). V lost 11 bases to trimming and J lost 3 bases, with 13 bases between them. Germline CDR1 reads MNHEY; CDR2 reads SMNVEV (reference sequence). The CDR3 spans 12 residues. CDR3 bases: TGTGCCCGTGTCCCAGGGGACACTGAAGCTTTCTTT. The encoded protein is CARVPGDTEAFF.

The J gene is TRBJ2-7, the V gene TRBV4-1, with 12 bases that match TRBD2. V was pared by 2 bases and J by 6 bases, with 2 bases of the junction left unmatched. Germline V lookup: CDR1 MGHRA, CDR2 YSYEKL. This CDR3 is built from 14 residues. Written as DNA, the CDR3 is TGCGCCAGCAGCCAAAAACTAGCGGGAGGCGAGCAGTACTTC. Translating gives CASSQKLAGGEQYF.

The chain links TRBV7-9 to TRBJ1-4; D remains ambiguous. Deletions cut 3 bases from V and 3 bases from J, with 8 bases between. The germline gives CDR1 SEHNR, CDR2 FQNEAQ (reference sequence). This CDR3 has 14 amino acids. CDR3 protein: CASSFSPSNEKLFF. The CDR3 DNA sequence: TGTGCCAGCAGCTTTTCCCCCTCTAATGAAAAACTGTTTTTT.

CDR3 in DNA: TGCGCCAGCAGCCCGGGGGACGGCTACGAGCAGTACTTC. Translation gives CASSPGDGYEQYF. The V call is TRBV5-1, the J call TRBJ2-7, with a weak D call TRBD2 (6 bases). V was cut by 4 bases and J by 3 bases, with 11 bases left in between. CDR1 and CDR2 (germline): SGHRS, YFSETQ. This CDR3 contains 13 residues.

V and J are TRBV19 and TRBJ1-5; tentatively, D is TRBD1 (5 bases). V shed 5 bases and J shed 6 bases, with 14 bases lying between them. Germline V gene data show CDR1 as LNHDA and CDR2 as SQIVND (reference sequence). This CDR3 has 14 residues. The CDR3 sequence: CASSDVSQGQPQHF. In nucleotides, the CDR3 is TGTGCCAGTAGTGACGTAAGTCAGGGTCAGCCCCAGCATTTT.

This clone has a handful of counts. The genes are TRBV5-1 and TRBJ2-1; maybe TRBD2 (5 bases). V was clipped by 0 bases and J by 7 bases, with 11 bases between them. The germline CDR1 and CDR2 sequences are SGHRS and YFSETQ. The CDR3 sequence is 14 residues long. As DNA, the CDR3 is TGCGCCAGCAGCTTGGGATCTAGCCTAAATGAGCAGTTCTTC. Translation: CASSLGSSLNEQFF.

The chain carries TRBV28 and TRBJ2-5, with 8 bases fitting TRBD2. Germline V lookup: CDR1 MDHEN, CDR2 SYDVKM. After removal of 3 bases from V and 4 bases from J, the junction contained 10 bases not matched to a gene. This CDR3 spans 16 amino acids. CDR3 in DNA: TGTGCCAGCAGTTTCCCTCCGGGGGGGCGTTTAGAGACCCAGTACTTC. Residues: CASSFPPGGRLETQYF.

V usage is TRBV3-1 (or the pseudogene TRBV3-2) and J usage is TRBJ2-6; weak D call: TRBD2 (6 bases). CDR1 is LGHDT, CDR2 YNNKEL, per germline (reference sequence). Trimming pared 4 bases from V and 0 bases from J, leaving 10 bases between. CDR3 length: 16 residues. This CDR3 is CASSPRETSGANVLTF. In DNA, the CDR3 is TGTGCCAGCAGCCCCCGGGAGACCTCTGGGGCCAACGTCCTGACTTTC.

A note on this clone: Other DNA sequences from this sample encode an identical CDR3 as well. The V gene is TRBV19, the J gene TRBJ2-1; 7 bases align to TRBD1. The CDR3 runs to 15 residues. CDR1 is LNHDA and CDR2 is SQIVND in the germline V gene (reference sequence). Trimming took 1 base from V and 2 from J; bases not matched to a gene: 2. The CDR3 nucleotides read TGTGCCAGTAGTATAGGGCAGGGGGCCTACAATGAGCAGTTCTTC. Its translation: CASSIGQGAYNEQFF.

This chain uses TRBV6-5 with TRBJ2-1; D gene unclear. CDR3 length: 15 residues. CDR1 and CDR2 (germline): MNHEY, SVGAGI. Trimming shortened V by 4 bases and J by 6 bases, and 16 bases separated the two germline ends. The CDR3 nucleotides read TGTGCCAGCAGTTTTCGGCGGTCTGTAGCCAATGAGCAGTTCTTC. Encoded protein: CASSFRRSVANEQFF.

This rearrangement joins TRBV29-1 to TRBJ1-2; no clear D gene. The CDR3 runs to 12 residues. Germline V gene data show CDR1 as SQVTM and CDR2 as ANQGSEA. V lost 1 base and J 1 base, leaving 4 bases between the germline ends. The chain's CDR3 is CSVEGDNYGYTF. The DNA of the CDR3 is TGCAGCGTTGAAGGAGATAACTATGGCTACACCTTC.

This clone was recorded many times. In DNA form, the CDR3 reads TGTGCCACCTCGACAGGGGCCTACGAGCAGTACTTC. This codes for CATSTGAYEQYF. The rearrangement links TRBV7-9 to TRBJ2-7; 8 bases agree with TRBD1. The CDR3 loop spans 12 amino acids. CDR1 is SEHNR, CDR2 FQNEAQ, per germline (reference sequence). J was trimmed by 2 bases and V by 10 bases; bases with no gene match: 4.